This T cell receptor (beta chain) was identified in a study of radiotherapy plus CTLA-4 blockade in lung cancer. Study summary: Of all patients, approximately 17% responded objectively and around 31% showed disease control. Findings and limits, study-wide: Reports state that early shifts in blood T cell clones, with interferon-beta, best predicted response. Radiotherapy was combined with ipilimumab, and tumor-derived TCR clones then expanded in blood.

Receiving focal radiation plus CTLA-4 blockade with ipilimumab were patients who had chemo-refractory metastatic non-small-cell lung cancer. V was pared by 6 bases and J by 5 bases, with 8 bases of the junction left unmatched. The CDR3 covers 14 residues. Germline values: CDR1 MNHNS, CDR2 SASEGT. A note on this clone: The antigen remains unidentified.

Assay used: immunoSEQ multiplex PCR; TCRdb lists only in-frame clones, some missing. The sample holds just under 60,000 clones, about 80% seen once. This receptor was identified in a human donor with non-small cell lung cancer who had a partial response to radiotherapy plus ipilimumab. The specimen was peripheral blood, collected from a patient treated with radiotherapy plus ipilimumab. The gene calls are TRBV6-1 and TRBJ1-2, with 8 bases fitting TRBD1. The CDR3 nucleotides read TGTGCCAGCAGGGAATCGGGACAGGCGTATGGCTACACCTTC. It is translated as CASRESGQAYGYTF.